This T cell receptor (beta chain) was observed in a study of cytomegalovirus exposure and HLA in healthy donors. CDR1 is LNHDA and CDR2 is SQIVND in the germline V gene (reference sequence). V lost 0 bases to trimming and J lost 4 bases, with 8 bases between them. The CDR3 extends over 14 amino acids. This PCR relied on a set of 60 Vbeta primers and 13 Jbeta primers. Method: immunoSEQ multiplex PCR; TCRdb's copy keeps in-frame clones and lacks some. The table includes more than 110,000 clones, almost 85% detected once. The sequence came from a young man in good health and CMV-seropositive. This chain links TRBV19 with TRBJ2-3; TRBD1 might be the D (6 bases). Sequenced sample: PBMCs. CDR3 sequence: CASSIDRGADTQYF. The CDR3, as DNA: TGTGCCAGTAGTATAGACAGGGGCGCAGATACGCAGTATTTT. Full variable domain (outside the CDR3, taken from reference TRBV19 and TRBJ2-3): DGGITQSPKYLFRKEGQNVTLSCEQNLNHDAMYWYRQDPGQGLRLIYYSQIVNDFQKGDIAEGYSVSREKKESFPLTVTSAQKNPTAFYLCASSIDRGADTQYFGPGTRLTVL.